This is a list of T cell receptor beta chains from one sample in a study of T cell repertoires in cytomegalovirus infection. The antigens these receptors bind are not known. TCRdb ran MiXCR on the reads and lists one entry per CDR3 protein. The table includes around 900,000 distinct CDR3 sequences, around a third detected once. Sequences were derived from cultured CD8+ T cells from PBMCs, sampled from culture after CMV antigen stimulation. All receptors come from a human donor in good health (CMV status not recorded). Some clones in this sample may be carry-over from other donors' samples. CDR3s include the opening cysteine and the closing phenylalanine or tryptophan. Each record gives: V gene, clone size, J gene, D gene, CDR3 protein, CDR3 DNA. The D gene is left open where the match is weak. The listing skips clone size in some rows; elsewhere it reads once, few, many or a size class.

TRBV7-6,.,TRBJ2-3,.,CASSLTLRQVDTDTQYF,TGTGCCAGCAGCTTAACTCTCCGGCAGGTGGACACAGATACGCAGTATTTT
TRBV4-1,few,TRBJ2-1,.,CASSQVISSYNEQFF,TGCGCCAGCAGCCAAGTAATTAGCTCCTACAATGAGCAGTTCTTC
TRBV5-4,.,TRBJ1-5,.,CASSFPGRDQPQRF,TGTGCCAGCAGCTTTCCGGGACGGGATCAGCCCCAGCGTTTT
TRBV6-2/TRBV6-3,.,TRBJ2-1,.,CASIAGAGSYNEQFF,TGTGCCAGCATTGCGGGGGCGGGATCCTACAATGAGCAGTTCTTC
TRBV6-1,.,TRBJ1-5,.,CASSPVGGRNQPQHF,TGTGCCAGCAGCCCGGTGGGGGGAAGGAATCAGCCCCAGCATTTT
TRBV4-3,.,TRBJ2-1,TRBD2,CASSRSSGKSSYNEQFF,TGCGCCAGCAGCCGTTCTAGCGGGAAGAGCTCCTACAATGAGCAGTTCTTC
TRBV19,.,TRBJ2-6,.,CASRAGRAGANVLTF,TGTGCCAGTAGGGCGGGCAGGGCCGGGGCCAACGTCCTGACTTTC
TRBV7-9,few,TRBJ1-5,.,CASSLGPDDLLSNQPQHF,TGTGCCAGCAGCTTAGGACCCGACGACTTACTTAGCAATCAGCCCCAGCATTTT
TRBV4-2,.,TRBJ2-5,.,CASSQEFGSGETQYF,TGTGCCAGCAGCCAAGAATTCGGGAGTGGAGAGACCCAGTACTTC
TRBV24-1,.,TRBJ2-1,.,CATSDPRLVGPEQFF,TGTGCCACCAGTGACCCCCGTCTGGTAGGACCTGAGCAGTTCTTC
TRBV5-3,.,TRBJ1-5,.,CARSIKLGVWQPQHF,TGTGCCAGAAGCATCAAATTGGGGGTATGGCAGCCCCAGCATTTT
TRBV28,.,TRBJ1-5,TRBD1,CASSLPGQGAWNQPQHF,TGTGCCAGCAGTTTGCCGGGACAGGGGGCCTGGAATCAGCCCCAGCATTTT
TRBV12-3/TRBV12-4,.,TRBJ2-3,.,CASSFFSRAPTDTQYF,TGTGCCAGCAGTTTCTTTAGCAGGGCCCCCACAGATACGCAGTATTTT
TRBV7-9,.,TRBJ2-1,TRBD1,CASSFRTGAYNEQFF,TGTGCCAGCAGCTTTCGGACAGGGGCGTACAATGAGCAGTTCTTC
TRBV7-2,many,TRBJ1-4,TRBD1,CASSQGDATNEKLFF,TGTGCCAGCAGCCAGGGGGACGCTACTAATGAAAAACTGTTTTTT
TRBV29-1,.,TRBJ2-1,TRBD1,CSPLALGQAYNEQFF,TGCAGCCCATTAGCCTTGGGACAGGCCTACAATGAGCAGTTCTTC
TRBV14,once,TRBJ2-1,TRBD2,CASSRDEGLAGAFGNEQFF,TGTGCCAGCAGCCGAGATGAGGGACTAGCGGGAGCCTTTGGCAATGAGCAGTTCTTC
TRBV7-2,.,TRBJ2-1,.,CASSQVPNGGPNEQFF,TGTGCCAGCAGCCAGGTGCCTAACGGGGGCCCGAATGAGCAGTTCTTC
TRBV20-1,.,TRBJ2-4,.,CSATGRSLAKNIQYF,TGCAGTGCTACAGGGAGGAGCCTAGCCAAAAACATTCAGTACTTC
TRBV5-1,.,TRBJ1-6,.,CASSLGGAAPLHF,TGCGCCAGCAGCCTAGGAGGGGCGGCACCCCTCCACTTT
TRBV5-1,few,TRBJ1-1,TRBD1,CASSLWGTGSNTEAFF,TGCGCCAGCAGCTTGTGGGGGACAGGGAGCAACACTGAAGCTTTCTTT
TRBV10-3,.,TRBJ2-3,.,CAISESTSPTADTQYF,TGTGCCATCAGTGAGTCGACTAGTCCTACCGCAGATACGCAGTATTTT
TRBV12-3/TRBV12-4,.,TRBJ1-6,TRBD1,CASSFLRDSDTLNSPLHF,TGTGCCAGCAGTTTTCTAAGGGACAGCGATACACTGAATTCACCCCTCCACTTT
TRBV19,.,TRBJ2-1,.,CASSDGTPSYNEQFF,TGTGCCAGTTCCGACGGGACTCCCTCCTACAATGAGCAGTTCTTC
TRBV12-3/TRBV12-4,.,TRBJ1-1,TRBD1,CASSSRQGLEAFF,TGTGCCAGCAGTTCCAGACAGGGATTAGAAGCTTTCTTT
TRBV7-9,few,TRBJ2-1,TRBD2,CASSSGGSGVYNEQFF,TGTGCCAGCAGCTCGGGAGGTAGCGGGGTTTACAATGAGCAGTTCTTC
TRBV6-2/TRBV6-3,few,TRBJ1-2,.,CASSPGFPGYTF,TGTGCCAGCAGTCCAGGGTTTCCTGGCTACACCTTC
TRBV7-6,many,TRBJ1-4,.,CASSLAVGATNEKLFF,TGTGCCAGCAGCTTAGCTGTCGGGGCTACAAATGAAAAACTGTTTTTT
TRBV12-3/TRBV12-4,few,TRBJ1-1,.,CASSLGPGTAEAFF,TGTGCCAGCAGTTTAGGACCTGGAACGGCTGAAGCTTTCTTT
TRBV3-1,many,TRBJ2-1,.,CASRSFGGGGSYNEQFF,TGTGCCAGCAGAAGTTTCGGCGGGGGCGGCTCCTACAATGAGCAGTTCTTC
TRBV19,.,TRBJ2-1,.,CASSIGHTYNEQFF,TGTGCCAGTAGTATTGGGCACACCTACAATGAGCAGTTCTTC
TRBV27,few,TRBJ2-5,.,CASSYRQGWWETQYF,TGTGCCAGCAGTTACCGACAAGGGTGGTGGGAGACCCAGTACTTC
TRBV6-5,few,TRBJ1-1,.,CASSFLGQGLTREGAEAFF,TGTGCCAGCAGTTTCCTTGGGCAGGGGCTCACTCGGGAGGGCGCTGAAGCTTTCTTT
TRBV7-2,.,TRBJ2-5,.,CASSLDLGQETQYF,TGTGCCAGCAGCTTAGACCTGGGTCAAGAGACCCAGTACTTC
TRBV7-2,.,TRBJ2-2,.,CASSLAVGPGANTGELFF,TGTGCCAGCAGCTTAGCGGTGGGGCCGGGGGCGAACACCGGGGAGCTGTTTTTT
TRBV7-6,many,TRBJ2-1,.,CASTPSRSSYNEQFF,TGTGCCAGCACCCCGTCTAGGAGCTCCTACAATGAGCAGTTCTTC
TRBV7-9,few,TRBJ1-4,TRBD1,CASSPYLDRENEKLFF,TGTGCCAGCAGCCCTTATCTTGACAGGGAAAATGAAAAACTGTTTTTT
TRBV19,.,TRBJ1-1,.,CASSIAPYLNTEAFF,TGTGCCAGTAGTATTGCCCCGTACCTGAACACTGAAGCTTTCTTT
TRBV9,.,TRBJ2-3,TRBD2,CASSGLAGLTDTQYF,TGTGCCAGCAGCGGACTAGCGGGTCTCACAGATACGCAGTATTTT
TRBV28,few,TRBJ2-1,TRBD2,CASSPRDGGYEQFF,TGTGCCAGCAGCCCCCGCGACGGGGGGTATGAGCAGTTCTTC
TRBV7-2,many,TRBJ1-2,.,CASSPIGEPNYGYTF,TGTGCCAGCAGCCCCATCGGGGAGCCTAACTATGGCTACACCTTC
TRBV12-3/TRBV12-4,.,TRBJ2-1,TRBD1,CASRGTGDNEQFF,TGTGCCAGCAGGGGGACAGGGGACAATGAGCAGTTCTTC
TRBV24-1,once,TRBJ2-3,TRBD1,CATSDRTRTGGPTDTQYF,TGTGCCACCAGTGACCGAACAAGGACAGGGGGCCCCACAGATACGCAGTATTTT
TRBV4-3,.,TRBJ1-1,.,CASSQDWREAFF,TGCGCCAGCAGCCAAGATTGGAGAGAAGCTTTCTTT
TRBV4-2,few,TRBJ1-6,.,CASSQDLGGGSYNSPLHF,TGTGCCAGCAGCCAAGATTTGGGAGGGGGGTCCTATAATTCACCCCTCCACTTT
TRBV10-3,few,TRBJ1-1,.,CAIGQNTEAFF,TGTGCCATCGGCCAGAACACTGAAGCTTTCTTT
TRBV7-2,.,TRBJ2-1,.,CASSLRGQRGQFF,TGTGCCAGCAGCTTAAGGGGACAGCGGGGACAGTTCTTC
TRBV6-6,few,TRBJ1-1,.,CASSTGTQAEGDTEAFF,TGTGCCAGCAGTACAGGGACACAGGCGGAGGGGGACACTGAAGCTTTCTTT
TRBV7-6,.,TRBJ2-1,TRBD2,CASSLPPGLAGVHSYNEQFF,TGTGCCAGCAGCTTACCTCCGGGACTAGCGGGGGTTCACTCCTACAATGAGCAGTTCTTC
TRBV7-2,.,TRBJ2-5,.,CASSLSEALANWVETQYF,TGTGCCAGCAGCTTATCGGAGGCGCTAGCTAACTGGGTAGAGACCCAGTACTTC